This T cell receptor beta chain was recorded in a study of PD-1 blockade in classical Hodgkin lymphoma. Each patient relapsed following autologous stem cell transplantation, and prior brentuximab vedotin exposure differed. Profiled with immunoSEQ multiplex PCR; TCRdb holds only in-frame clones, not every one. The data hold 80,000 to 100,000 clones, with roughly 92% observed a single time. V was clipped by 1 base and J by 4 bases; unmatched bases: 11. The CDR3 loop spans 18 amino acids. In germline, CDR1 is WSHSY, CDR2 SAAADI. The starting material was peripheral blood mononuclear cells (PBMCs), obtained at baseline. This sequence originates from a human donor with classical Hodgkin lymphoma. The V gene is TRBV10-2, the J gene TRBJ2-5; 11 bases map to TRBD2. CDR3 in amino acids: CASSEWVAGGPPGETQYF. The CDR3 coding sequence is TGCGCCAGCAGTGAGTGGGTAGCGGGAGGGCCGCCAGGAGAGACCCAGTACTTC.